These 13 T cell receptor beta chains originate from one sample sequenced in a study of blood T cell repertoires in COVID-19. Here immunoSEQ multiplex PCR was the method, and the copy in TCRdb shows in-frame clones only, minus some. The sample holds 120,000 or so clones, nearly 90% seen once. The sequencing input was peripheral blood. Every receptor here comes from an older woman with COVID-19, enrolled during active disease.

The chain combines TRBV7-9 with TRBJ2-5; 7 bases align to TRBD2. The germline CDR1 and CDR2 sequences are SEHNR and FQNEAQ (reference sequence). This CDR3 spans 16 amino acids. V trimming: 5 bases; J trimming: 0 bases; junction bases outside the gene matches: 9. This CDR3 reads CASSRRGGDYQETQYF. As DNA, the CDR3 is TGTGCCAGCAGCAGACGTGGGGGGGACTACCAAGAGACCCAGTACTTC.

This clone was seen a single time. The genes are TRBV5-1 and TRBJ1-2, with 9 positions matching TRBD1. Looked up from germline, CDR1 is SGHRS and CDR2 is YFSETQ. The CDR3 loop spans 14 amino acids. Unmatched junction bases numbered 9, after V lost 2 bases and J lost 10 bases. In nucleotides, the CDR3 is TGCGCCAGCAGCTTTACGCTGACAGGGGGTGACTACACCTTC. Its protein product is CASSFTLTGGDYTF.

This chain connects TRBV19 to TRBJ2-3; TRBD2 is a possible D gene (6 bases). CDR3 length equals 17 residues. V gave up 4 bases and J gave up 0 bases, with 17 bases separating them. Germline V gene lookup returns CDR1 LNHDA and CDR2 SQIVND (reference sequence). The CDR3 loop is CASSTRQLALSTDTQYF. The CDR3 nucleotides are TGTGCCAGTAGTACCAGACAACTAGCACTTAGCACAGATACGCAGTATTTT.

The chain combines TRBV6-5 with TRBJ2-6, with D unclear. V lost 8 bases to trimming and J lost 0 bases, with 8 bases between them. Germline V gene sequence: CDR1 MNHEY, CDR2 SVGAGI. The CDR3 is 14 residues long. CDR3 loop: CASQRVSGANVLTF. CDR3 coding DNA: TGTGCCAGCCAACGGGTCTCTGGGGCCAACGTCCTGACTTTC.

V gene TRBV9 combines with J gene TRBJ2-5; 10 nucleotides agree with TRBD2. The CDR3 extends over 15 amino acids. Germline lookup yields CDR1 SGDLS and CDR2 YYNGEE. With V trimmed by 3 bases and J by 5 bases, 7 bases remained unmatched. The CDR3 region is CASSEGVAGGETQYF. The DNA for the CDR3 is TGTGCCAGCAGCGAGGGGGTAGCGGGAGGTGAGACCCAGTACTTC.

This rearrangement joins TRBV5-8 to TRBJ2-3; possible D gene TRBD1, 6 bases. CDR1 and CDR2 from the germline V gene are SGHTS and YDEGEE. V lost 5 bases, J lost 6 bases, and 19 bases lay in between. CDR3 length equals 15 residues. The chain's CDR3 is CASSLDRSYWDTQYF. CDR3 in DNA: TGTGCCAGCAGTCTTGACAGGTCCTACTGGGATACGCAGTATTTT.

The chain is built from TRBV4-1 and TRBJ1-2; no definite D call. CDR3 size: 15 residues. CDR1 and CDR2 from the germline V gene are MGHRA and YSYEKL. V shed 0 bases and J shed 4 bases, with 12 bases lying between them. The CDR3 coding sequence is TGCGCCAGCAGCCAAGATCTCGGGTTTGCCTATGGCTACACCTTC. This encodes CASSQDLGFAYGYTF.

The chain uses TRBV9 and TRBJ1-2, with 11 nucleotides matching TRBD1. The CDR3 runs to 14 residues. V lost 3 bases to trimming and J lost 5 bases; unmatched junction nucleotides: 3. In germline, CDR1 is SGDLS, CDR2 YYNGEE. CDR3 loop: CASSGRDRGYGYTF. DNA of the CDR3: TGTGCCAGCAGCGGTAGGGACAGGGGGTATGGCTACACCTTC.

This chain links TRBV10-2 with TRBJ1-2; 12 bases align to TRBD1. Germline V CDR1 and CDR2: WSHSY, SAAADI. The junction had 7 bases not matched to a gene; V was cut back by 7 bases and J by 4 bases. The CDR3 has 15 amino acids. CDR3 in amino acids: CASTRDRGLGYGYTF. The CDR3 nucleotides read TGCGCCAGCACCCGGGACAGGGGGCTAGGCTATGGCTACACCTTC.

This clone was detected only once. The chain employs TRBV3-1 (or the pseudogene TRBV3-2) and TRBJ1-1; TRBD1 might be the D (5 bases). This CDR3 is 16 amino acids long. Trimming stripped 8 bases from V and 1 base from J, with 20 bases between. CDR1 and CDR2 (germline): LGHDT, YNNKEL (reference sequence). CDR3 sequence reads: CASRRAGPYPNTEAFF. CDR3 coding DNA: TGTGCCAGCCGCCGGGCGGGACCTTATCCGAACACTGAAGCTTTCTTT.

V gene TRBV6-5 combines with J gene TRBJ1-4; D call uncertain. Germline loops: CDR1 MNHEY, CDR2 SVGAGI. V was cut by 0 bases and J by 8 bases, with 13 bases left in between. This CDR3 has 15 residues. As DNA, the CDR3 is TGTGCCAGCAGTTACTCTGTCCCGGGAAGGGAAAAACTGTTTTTT. Protein product: CASSYSVPGREKLFF.

Only one count was recorded for this clone. This chain joins TRBV7-2 and TRBJ2-3, with 7 bases matching TRBD1. Germline V CDR1 and CDR2: SGHTA, FQGNSA. J gave up 3 bases and V 5 bases, and 8 bases lay outside the gene matches. The CDR3 spans 15 residues. CDR3 nucleotides: TGTGCCAGCAGCCTCGACAGGGTTAGAACAGATACGCAGTATTTT. Translating it yields CASSLDRVRTDTQYF.

The chain has TRBV6-4 and TRBJ1-1; no firm D call. V dropped 5 bases and J dropped 3 bases, with 10 bases sitting between them. In germline, CDR1 is MRHNA, CDR2 SNTAGT. The CDR3 is made up of 13 amino acids. The CDR3 sequence: CASSRETHTEAFF. CDR3 DNA sequence: TGTGCCAGCAGTCGGGAGACCCACACTGAAGCTTTCTTT.